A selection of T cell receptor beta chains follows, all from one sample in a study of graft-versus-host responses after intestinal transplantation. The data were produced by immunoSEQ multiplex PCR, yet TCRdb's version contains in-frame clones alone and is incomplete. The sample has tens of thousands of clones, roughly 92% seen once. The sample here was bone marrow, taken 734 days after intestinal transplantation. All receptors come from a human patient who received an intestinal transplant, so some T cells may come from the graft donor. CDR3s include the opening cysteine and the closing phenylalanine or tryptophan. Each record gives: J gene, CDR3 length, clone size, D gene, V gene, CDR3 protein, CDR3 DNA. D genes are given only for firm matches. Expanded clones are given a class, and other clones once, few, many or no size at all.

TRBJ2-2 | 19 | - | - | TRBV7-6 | CASSFERTKLSGDTGELFF | TGTGCCAGCAGCTTTGAGCGGACGAAACTCTCCGGGGACACCGGGGAGCTGTTTTTT
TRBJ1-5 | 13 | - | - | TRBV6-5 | CASAGHNFEPQHF | TGTGCCAGTGCCGGACACAATTTTGAGCCCCAGCATTTT
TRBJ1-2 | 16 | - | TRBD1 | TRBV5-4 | CASSLPNRGGEDGYTF | TGTGCCAGCAGCCTACCTAACAGGGGTGGGGAAGACGGCTACACCTTC
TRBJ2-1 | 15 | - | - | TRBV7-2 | CASSLLQLSYNEQFF | TGTGCCAGCAGCTTACTACAGCTCTCCTACAATGAGCAGTTCTTC
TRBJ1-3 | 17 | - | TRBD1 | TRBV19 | CASSGHPDREDGNTIYF | TGTGCCAGTAGCGGGCATCCGGACAGGGAGGACGGAAACACCATATATTTT
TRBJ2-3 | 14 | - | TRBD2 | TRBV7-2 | CASSPNSGGNTQYF | TGTGCCAGCAGCCCAAATAGCGGGGGAAATACGCAGTATTTT
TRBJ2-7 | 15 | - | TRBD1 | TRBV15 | CATSRVRDSSYEQYF | TGTGCCACCAGCAGAGTCCGGGACAGCTCCTACGAGCAGTACTTC
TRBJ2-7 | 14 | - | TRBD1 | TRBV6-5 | CASARGQGATEQYF | TGTGCCAGCGCCCGGGGGCAGGGGGCAACCGAGCAGTACTTC
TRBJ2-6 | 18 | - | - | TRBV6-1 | CASSENGRGPSGANVLTF | TGTGCCAGCAGTGAGAATGGAAGGGGTCCCTCTGGGGCCAACGTCCTGACTTTC
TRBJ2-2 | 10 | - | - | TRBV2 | CASSSRELFF | TGTGCCAGCAGTTCCCGGGAGCTGTTTTTT
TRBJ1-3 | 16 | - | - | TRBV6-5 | CASSYSPSGAGNTIYF | TGTGCCAGCAGTTACTCCCCCTCGGGGGCTGGAAACACCATATATTTT
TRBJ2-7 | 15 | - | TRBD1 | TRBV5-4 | CASSLPTGTDYEQYF | TGTGCCAGCAGCTTGCCGACCGGGACAGATTACGAGCAGTACTTC
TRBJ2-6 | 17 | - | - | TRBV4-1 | CASSQDPGFSGANVLTF | TGCGCCAGCAGCCAAGATCCCGGCTTCTCTGGGGCCAACGTCCTGACTTTC
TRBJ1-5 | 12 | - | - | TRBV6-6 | CASSKISQPQHF | TGTGCCAGCAGCAAAATATCTCAGCCCCAGCATTTT
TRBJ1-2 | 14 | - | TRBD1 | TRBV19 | CASSTPGTGGGYTF | TGTGCCAGTAGTACACCGGGGACAGGGGGAGGCTACACCTTC
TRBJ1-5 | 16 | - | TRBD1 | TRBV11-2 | CASSPRDGTGSSFEHF | TGTGCCAGCAGCCCTCGAGATGGGACAGGGTCCTCTTTTGAGCATTTT
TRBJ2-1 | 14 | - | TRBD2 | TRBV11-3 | CASSPGTSRYEQFF | TGTGCCAGCAGCCCTGGGACTAGTCGGTATGAGCAGTTCTTC
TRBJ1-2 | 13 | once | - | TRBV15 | CATSPQDIYGYTF | TGTGCCACCAGCCCCCAGGATATCTATGGCTACACCTTC
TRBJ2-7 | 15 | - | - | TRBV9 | CASSVGRSNSYEQYF | TGTGCCAGCAGCGTAGGTCGCAGCAACTCCTACGAGCAGTACTTC
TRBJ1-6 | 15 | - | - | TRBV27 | CASSLGQTDDSPLHF | TGTGCCAGCAGTTTAGGGCAGACTGATGATTCACCCCTCCACTTT
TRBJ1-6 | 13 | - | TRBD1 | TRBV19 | CATRDRLNSPLHF | TGTGCCACCCGGGACAGGCTAAATTCACCCCTCCACTTT
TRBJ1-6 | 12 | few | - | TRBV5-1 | CASSLDTSPLHF | TGCGCCAGCAGTCTGGACACTTCACCCCTCCACTTT
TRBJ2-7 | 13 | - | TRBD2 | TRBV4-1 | CASSRGRSYEQYF | TGCGCCAGCAGCCGCGGGAGATCCTACGAGCAGTACTTC
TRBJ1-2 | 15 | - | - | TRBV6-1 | CASSALQGGNYGYTF | TGTGCCAGCAGTGCTTTACAGGGTGGAAACTATGGCTACACCTTC
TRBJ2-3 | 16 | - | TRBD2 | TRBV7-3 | CASSFTRGGEADTQYF | TGTGCCAGCAGCTTCACAAGGGGAGGGGAAGCAGATACGCAGTATTTT
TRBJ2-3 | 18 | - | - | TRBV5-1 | CASSSSPPYITYTDTQYF | TGCGCCAGCAGCTCATCGCCCCCTTACATTACCTACACAGATACGCAGTATTTT
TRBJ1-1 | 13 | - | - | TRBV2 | CASTKWKNTEAFF | TGTGCCAGCACCAAATGGAAAAACACTGAAGCTTTCTTT
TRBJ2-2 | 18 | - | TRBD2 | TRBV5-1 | CASSLEGTSGRAAGELFF | TGCGCCAGCAGCTTGGAGGGGACTAGCGGGAGGGCGGCCGGGGAGCTGTTTTTT
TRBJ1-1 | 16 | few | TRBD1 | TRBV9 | CASSAQGAGLGTEAFF | TGTGCCAGCAGCGCACAGGGGGCTGGTCTGGGCACTGAAGCTTTCTTT
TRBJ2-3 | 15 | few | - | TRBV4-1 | CASSQPTSRTDTQYF | TGCGCCAGCAGCCAACCCACAAGTAGAACAGATACGCAGTATTTT
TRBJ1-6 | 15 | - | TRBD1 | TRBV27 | CASSGRDRAFSPLHF | TGTGCCAGCAGTGGAAGGGACAGGGCATTTTCACCCCTCCACTTT
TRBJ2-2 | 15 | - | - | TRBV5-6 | CASTLGTTNTGELFF | TGTGCCAGCACCCTCGGTACGACAAACACCGGGGAGCTGTTTTTT
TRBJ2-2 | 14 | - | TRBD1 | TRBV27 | CASSGTARAGELFF | TGTGCCAGCAGTGGGACAGCTCGCGCCGGGGAGCTGTTTTTT
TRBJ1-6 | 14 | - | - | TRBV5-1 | CASSSGTLNSPLHF | TGCGCCAGCAGCTCCGGGACATTGAATTCACCCCTCCACTTT
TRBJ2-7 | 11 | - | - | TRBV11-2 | CASSLLREQYF | TGTGCCAGCAGCTTATTACGCGAGCAGTACTTC
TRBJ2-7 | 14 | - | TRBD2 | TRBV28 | CASSPAGGRYEQYF | TGTGCCAGCAGTCCAGCGGGGGGTCGGTACGAGCAGTACTTC
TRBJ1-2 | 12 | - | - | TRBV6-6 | CASSQTPYGYTF | TGTGCCAGCAGTCAGACTCCCTATGGCTACACCTTC
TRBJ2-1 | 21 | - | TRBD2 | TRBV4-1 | CASSRLPRGGGAVGSYNEQFF | TGCGCCAGCAGCCGATTGCCTCGCGGGGGGGGAGCTGTGGGCTCCTACAATGAGCAGTTCTTC
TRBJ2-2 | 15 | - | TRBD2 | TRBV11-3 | CASSQVLAGAGELFF | TGTGCCAGCAGCCAGGTCCTGGCGGGAGCCGGGGAGCTGTTTTTT
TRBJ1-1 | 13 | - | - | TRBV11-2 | CASSSAGHTEAFF | TGTGCCAGCAGCTCAGCGGGGCATACTGAAGCTTTCTTT
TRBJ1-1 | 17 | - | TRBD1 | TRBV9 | CASSVGSGTGSNTEAFF | TGTGCCAGCAGCGTAGGTTCCGGGACAGGGTCGAACACTGAAGCTTTCTTT
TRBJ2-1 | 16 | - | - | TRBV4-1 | CASSQFQGQIGDEQFF | TGCGCCAGCAGCCAATTCCAGGGTCAGATTGGCGATGAGCAGTTCTTC
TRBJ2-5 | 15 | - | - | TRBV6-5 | CASSPTWKRPETQYF | TGTGCCAGCTCCCCTACTTGGAAGAGGCCAGAGACCCAGTACTTC
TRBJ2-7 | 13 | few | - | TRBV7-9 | CASSRGADYEQYF | TGTGCCAGCAGCCGAGGGGCGGACTACGAGCAGTACTTC
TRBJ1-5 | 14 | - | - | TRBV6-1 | CASTRRDSNQPQHF | TGTGCCAGCACCCGGCGGGACAGCAATCAGCCCCAGCATTTT
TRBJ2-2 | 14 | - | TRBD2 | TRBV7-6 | CASSLGRGTGELFF | TGTGCCAGCAGCCTAGGGAGGGGAACCGGGGAGCTGTTTTTT
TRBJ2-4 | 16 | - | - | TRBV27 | CASSLRPGLAKNIQYF | TGTGCCAGCAGTTTAAGGCCAGGCTTAGCCAAAAACATTCAGTACTTC
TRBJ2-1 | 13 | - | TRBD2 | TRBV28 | CASGLALVDEQFF | TGTGCCAGCGGACTAGCGTTGGTTGATGAGCAGTTCTTC
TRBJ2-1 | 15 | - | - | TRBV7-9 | CASSSLKGYDNEQFF | TGTGCCAGCAGCTCCCTTAAGGGGTATGACAATGAGCAGTTCTTC
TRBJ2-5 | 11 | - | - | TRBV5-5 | CASSQKETQYF | TGTGCCAGCAGCCAAAAAGAGACCCAGTACTTC
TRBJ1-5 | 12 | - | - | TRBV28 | CASSPGTQPQHF | TGTGCCAGCAGCCCGGGGACCCAGCCCCAGCATTTT
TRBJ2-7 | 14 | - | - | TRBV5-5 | CASSPRGSGGEQYF | TGTGCCAGCAGCCCAAGGGGTTCTGGTGGCGAGCAGTACTTC
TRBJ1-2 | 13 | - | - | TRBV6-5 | CASSPERPYGYTF | TGTGCCAGCAGCCCCGAGCGACCCTATGGCTACACCTTC